A single sample is the source of the 6 T cell receptor beta chains below, sequenced in a study of PD-L1 blockade in urothelial cancer. This table comes from immunoSEQ multiplex PCR, and its TCRdb copy is limited to in-frame clones, with some not included. The sample gives roughly 2,500 clones, around 33% of which show up once; over 4.5% is in the top ten. Sample: tumor tissue, taken before atezolizumab (anti-PD-L1) treatment. The source is a man in his 70s with urothelial cancer.

In this sample, this clone turned up a few times. In DNA, the CDR3 is TGCAGCGTTGGACAGGGCGGAGATACGCAGTATTTT. Amino acid sequence: CSVGQGGDTQYF. The gene calls are TRBV29-1 and TRBJ2-3; TRBD1 matches at 7 bases. Germline V gene sequence: CDR1 SQVTM, CDR2 ANQGSEA. With V trimmed by 4 bases and J by 5 bases, 3 bases remained unmatched. The CDR3 extends over 12 amino acids.

The genes are TRBV29-1 and TRBJ1-1; the D gene is possibly TRBD1 (6 bases). The CDR3 extends over 17 amino acids. The V end lost 7 bases, the J end lost 0 bases, and 24 bases lay between the germline ends. CDR1 and CDR2 from the germline V gene are SQVTM and ANQGSEA. The CDR3 region is CSAVPFTGTNMNTEAFF. CDR3 DNA sequence: TGCAGCGCAGTACCGTTTACCGGGACAAACATGAACACTGAAGCTTTCTTT. Combining the CDR3 with reference TRBV29-1 and TRBJ1-1 gives the whole variable domain SAVISQKPSRDICQRGTSLTIQCQVDSQVTMMFWYRQQPGQSLTLIATANQGSEATYESGFVIDKFPISRPNLTFSTLTVSNMSPEDSSIYLCSAVPFTGTNMNTEAFFGQGTRLTVV.

This clone was counted only a few times. This chain links TRBV6-1 with TRBJ2-6; D unclear. CDR1 and CDR2 from the germline V gene are MNHNS and SASEGT. This CDR3 region has 15 residues. Trimming pared 1 base from V and 0 bases from J, leaving 4 bases between. The CDR3 coding sequence is TGTGCCAGCAGTGAAGACAGCTCTGGGGCCAACGTCCTGACTTTC. This translates into CASSEDSSGANVLTF.

V is TRBV6-8 and J is TRBJ1-5; D gene unclear. CDR3 length: 15 amino acids. V lost 0 bases and J 5 bases, leaving 11 bases between the germline ends. The germline CDR1 and CDR2 sequences are MNHGY and SAAAGT. As DNA, the CDR3 is TGTGCCAGCAGTTACTCATCGGATGGCCATCAGCCCCAGCATTTT. Encoded protein: CASSYSSDGHQPQHF.

The V gene is TRBV5-1, the J gene TRBJ1-4; TRBD1 might be the D (5 bases). Germline CDR1 is SGHRS and CDR2 is YFSETQ. CDR3 length: 15 residues. Trimming shortened V by 4 bases and J by 3 bases, and 13 bases separated the two germline ends. The CDR3 protein is CASSAGGDPNEKLFF. The CDR3, as DNA: TGCGCCAGCAGCGCGGGGGGGGACCCTAATGAAAAACTGTTTTTT.

This clone occurred once. The chain employs TRBV5-1 and TRBJ2-3; 9 nucleotides match TRBD1. The V segment lost 3 bases and the J segment 5 bases; nucleotides outside the gene matches: 10. Germline V gene lookup returns CDR1 SGHRS and CDR2 YFSETQ. The length of the CDR3 is 16 residues. In DNA, the CDR3 is TGCGCCAGCAGCTCACGACCGGGACAGGGAAAAGATACGCAGTATTTT. Translating gives CASSSRPGQGKDTQYF.